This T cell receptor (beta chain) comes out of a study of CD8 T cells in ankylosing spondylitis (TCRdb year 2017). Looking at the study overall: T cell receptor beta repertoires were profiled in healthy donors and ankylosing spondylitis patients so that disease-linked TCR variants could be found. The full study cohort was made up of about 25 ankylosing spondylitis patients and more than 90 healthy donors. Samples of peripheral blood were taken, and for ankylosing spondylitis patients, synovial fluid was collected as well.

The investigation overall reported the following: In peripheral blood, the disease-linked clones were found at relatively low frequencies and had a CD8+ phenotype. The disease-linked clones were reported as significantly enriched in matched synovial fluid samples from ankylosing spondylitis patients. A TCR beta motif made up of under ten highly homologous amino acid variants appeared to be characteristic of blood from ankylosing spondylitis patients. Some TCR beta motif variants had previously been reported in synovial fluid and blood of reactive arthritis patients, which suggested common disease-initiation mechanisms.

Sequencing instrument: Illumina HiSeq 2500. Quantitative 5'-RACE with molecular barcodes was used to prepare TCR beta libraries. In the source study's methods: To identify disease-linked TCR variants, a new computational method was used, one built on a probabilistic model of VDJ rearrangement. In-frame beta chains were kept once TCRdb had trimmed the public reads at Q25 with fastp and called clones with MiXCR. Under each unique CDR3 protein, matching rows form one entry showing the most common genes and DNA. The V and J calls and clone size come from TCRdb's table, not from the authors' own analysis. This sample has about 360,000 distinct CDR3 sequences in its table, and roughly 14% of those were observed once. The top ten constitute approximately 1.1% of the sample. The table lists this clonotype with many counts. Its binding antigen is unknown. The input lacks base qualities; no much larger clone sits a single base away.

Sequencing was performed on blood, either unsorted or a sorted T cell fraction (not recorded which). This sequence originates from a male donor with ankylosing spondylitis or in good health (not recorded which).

The base sequence is TGTGCCAGCAGCTTAGAGAGGAATGAGCAGTTCTTC. It translates to CASSLERNEQFF. The sequence joins TRBV11-2 to TRBJ2-1, with no confident D gene call. CDR1 and CDR2 are read off the germline V gene as SGHAT and FQNNGV. Trimming takes 0 bases from V and 7 bases from J, and the germline ends sit 4 bases apart. The CDR3 contains 12 residues, cysteine and phenylalanine counted. Only CDR3 DNA is held: 36 bases, read in frame from base 1.